The rows below give T cell receptor beta chains drawn from one sample of a study of molecular identifiers for immune sequencing clone quantification. TCRdb passed the PCR reads through MiXCR, listing each CDR3 protein once. The repertoire has roughly 320,000 distinct CDR3 sequences, 20% to 25% of them found once; the top ten carry approximately 0.8%. The specimen sequenced was naive CD8+ T cells from blood, with Jurkat cell RNA spiked in. Every receptor here comes from a human donor in good health. Some libraries in this study had Jurkat cell RNA spiked in. The CDR3 runs from the conserved cysteine through the conserved F or W. The D gene is left open where the match is weak. The size entry is marked missing in some rows and otherwise reads once, few, many or a size class.

size,D,V,J,DNA,CDR3
many,TRBD2,TRBV12-3/TRBV12-4,TRBJ2-1,TGTGCCAGCAGTCCCGCCGGACGGGGGCTAGCGGGAGACAATGAGCAGTTCTTC,CASSPAGRGLAGDNEQFF
many,TRBD1,TRBV6-5,TRBJ2-7,TGTGCCAGCAGTTACTCGACAGGGAGCGAGCAGTACTTC,CASSYSTGSEQYF
few,.,TRBV7-9,TRBJ2-3,TGTGCCAGCAGCTTGGGACAGTCGGGGGACGATACGCAGTATTTT,CASSLGQSGDDTQYF
many,.,TRBV27,TRBJ1-1,TGTGCCAGCAGTTCCACGTGGGGACTTGAAGCTTTCTTT,CASSSTWGLEAFF
many,TRBD1,TRBV2,TRBJ2-4,TGTGCCAGCAGTGCTAGTACAGGGGGCAAAAACATTCAGTACTTC,CASSASTGGKNIQYF
many,.,TRBV14,TRBJ2-3,TGTGCCAGCAGCCCGGGGCACGGGTACACAGATACGCAGTATTTT,CASSPGHGYTDTQYF
.,TRBD1,TRBV27,TRBJ2-7,TGTGCCAGCAAACAGGGTGCAGGGGGCTACGAGCAGTACTTC,CASKQGAGGYEQYF
many,.,TRBV25-1,TRBJ2-1,TGTGCCAGCAGTGAGTCCCGGAGGGGACCCTACAATGAGCAGTTCTTC,CASSESRRGPYNEQFF
many,.,TRBV7-2,TRBJ2-7,TGTGCCAGCAGCCCCATTTGGAGCGAGCAGTACTTC,CASSPIWSEQYF
.,TRBD1,TRBV3-1,TRBJ2-5,TGTGCCAGCAACCACCACACAGGGGGGCAAGAGACCCAGTACTTC,CASNHHTGGQETQYF
many,.,TRBV19,TRBJ2-3,TGTGCCAGTAGTACCCGGGAATCAGATACGCAGTATTTT,CASSTRESDTQYF
many,TRBD2,TRBV7-2,TRBJ2-5,TGTGCCAGCAGCCAGAGCGGGGGGGTTCAAGAGACCCAGTACTTC,CASSQSGGVQETQYF
.,TRBD2,TRBV12-3/TRBV12-4,TRBJ2-3,TGTGCCAGCAGTTCTAGCGGGGGTGTCACAGATACGCAGTATTTT,CASSSSGGVTDTQYF
many,.,TRBV27,TRBJ2-3,TGTGCCAGCAGTTTGGCTGGACAGCCGAAGTTTGATACGCAGTATTTT,CASSLAGQPKFDTQYF
many,.,TRBV7-7,TRBJ2-1,TGTGCCAGCAGCTTAGGCCCGGAGTTCAATGAGCAGTTCTTC,CASSLGPEFNEQFF
.,.,TRBV12-3/TRBV12-4,TRBJ1-1,TGTGCCAGCAGTGCCGGGTCCCTTGCCGGTGAAGCTTTCTTT,CASSAGSLAGEAFF
few,.,TRBV4-1,TRBJ2-1,TGCGCCAGCAGCCAGGGAGGACCTCCGGGGCAGTTCTTC,CASSQGGPPGQFF
many,TRBD2,TRBV5-1,TRBJ2-7,TGCGCCAGCAGCTTTAGCGGGGGGGCCTACGAGCAGTACTTC,CASSFSGGAYEQYF
many,TRBD1,TRBV16,TRBJ2-7,TGTGCCAGCAACCAGGGGGCGTACGAGCAGTACTTC,CASNQGAYEQYF
many,.,TRBV19,TRBJ2-3,TGTGCCAGTAGTATCCAGGGGACAGATACGCAGTATTTT,CASSIQGTDTQYF
many,.,TRBV6-5,TRBJ2-5,TGTGCCAGCAGTGGCCCAAGGACTCCCCTTCAAGAGACCCAGTACTTC,CASSGPRTPLQETQYF
many,.,TRBV14,TRBJ1-1,TGTGCCAGCAGCCACTTTACAGGACCGAACACTGAAGCTTTCTTT,CASSHFTGPNTEAFF
many,.,TRBV20-1,TRBJ2-5,TGCAGTGCTAGGGCCGCACTCCAAGAGACCCAGTACTTC,CSARAALQETQYF
many,TRBD2,TRBV7-8,TRBJ2-3,TGTGCCAGCAGCCTCCTGGGCCGGGGGGGCGCAGATACGCAGTATTTT,CASSLLGRGGADTQYF
.,.,TRBV9,TRBJ1-1,TGTGCCAGCAGCGTAGACTGGTTGTGGGACACTGAGGCTTTCTTT,CASSVDWLWDTEAFF
many,TRBD1,TRBV2,TRBJ2-7,TGTGCCAGCAGCCGACAGGGGACCTACGAGCAGTACTTC,CASSRQGTYEQYF
few,TRBD1,TRBV12-3/TRBV12-4,TRBJ1-1,TGTGCCAGCAGACCAAGCAGACAGGGAGACACTGAAGCTTTCTTT,CASRPSRQGDTEAFF
many,.,TRBV12-3/TRBV12-4,TRBJ2-4,TGTGCCAGCAGTAATGCCGGACTACCCGGGGACATTCAGTACTTC,CASSNAGLPGDIQYF
many,TRBD2,TRBV7-9,TRBJ2-7,TGTGCCAGCAGCGGCGGGGGACTAGTTTTCGACGAGCAGTACTTC,CASSGGGLVFDEQYF
.,TRBD1,TRBV7-9,TRBJ1-1,TGTGCCAGCACTCCACAGGGGGGAAGGCACACTGAAGCTTTCTTT,CASTPQGGRHTEAFF
many,.,TRBV7-9,TRBJ2-3,TGTGCCAGCAGCTTAGCGGATCTGGGGCGAGATACGCAGTATTTT,CASSLADLGRDTQYF
many,.,TRBV30,TRBJ2-3,TGTGCCTGGACCTTCTTGGGGACGGGCACAGATACGCAGTATTTT,CAWTFLGTGTDTQYF
.,TRBD1,TRBV7-9,TRBJ1-4,TGTGCCGGCAGCTCAACGGCGGGGACAGGGGGAGGTGAAAAACTGTCTTTT,CAGSSTAGTGGGEKLSF
few,.,TRBV6-5,TRBJ2-3,TGTGCCAGCAGTTACTTGGGGGGGCCCACAGATACGCAGTATTTT,CASSYLGGPTDTQYF
.,.,TRBV6-2/TRBV6-3,TRBJ1-1,TGTGCCAGCAGTGACCCACAGAACATGAACACTGAAGCTTTCTTT,CASSDPQNMNTEAFF
.,.,TRBV4-1,TRBJ1-5,TGCGCCAGCAGCCAAGACATTAGCAATCAGCCCCAGCGTTTT,CASSQDISNQPQRF
many,.,TRBV5-5,TRBJ2-1,TGTGCCAGCAGCTTACCGGGACTTCAGTTCTTC,CASSLPGLQFF
many,.,TRBV30,TRBJ1-6,TGTGCCTGGACCAGGGGAAATAATTCACCCCTCCACTTT,CAWTRGNNSPLHF
many,.,TRBV16,TRBJ1-4,TGTGCCAGCAGCCAATCGGCCCTAAAACTGTTTTTT,CASSQSALKLFF
.,.,TRBV4-3,TRBJ2-2,TGCGCCAGCAGCCAAGATAGGGGGGCGCGGGGCACCGGGGAGCTGTTTTTT,CASSQDRGARGTGELFF
once,.,TRBV12-3/TRBV12-4,TRBJ1-1,TGTGCCAGTAGTTTAGGGGCAGGAGACACTGAAGCTTCCTTT,CASSLGAGDTEASF
many,TRBD2,TRBV6-6,TRBJ2-3,TGTGCCAGCACCGACATGAGCGGGAGTAACACAGATACGCAGTATTTT,CASTDMSGSNTDTQYF
many,TRBD2,TRBV7-8,TRBJ2-1,TGTGCCAGCAGCTTAATCCCAACTAGCGGAACCTACAATGAGCAGTTCTTC,CASSLIPTSGTYNEQFF